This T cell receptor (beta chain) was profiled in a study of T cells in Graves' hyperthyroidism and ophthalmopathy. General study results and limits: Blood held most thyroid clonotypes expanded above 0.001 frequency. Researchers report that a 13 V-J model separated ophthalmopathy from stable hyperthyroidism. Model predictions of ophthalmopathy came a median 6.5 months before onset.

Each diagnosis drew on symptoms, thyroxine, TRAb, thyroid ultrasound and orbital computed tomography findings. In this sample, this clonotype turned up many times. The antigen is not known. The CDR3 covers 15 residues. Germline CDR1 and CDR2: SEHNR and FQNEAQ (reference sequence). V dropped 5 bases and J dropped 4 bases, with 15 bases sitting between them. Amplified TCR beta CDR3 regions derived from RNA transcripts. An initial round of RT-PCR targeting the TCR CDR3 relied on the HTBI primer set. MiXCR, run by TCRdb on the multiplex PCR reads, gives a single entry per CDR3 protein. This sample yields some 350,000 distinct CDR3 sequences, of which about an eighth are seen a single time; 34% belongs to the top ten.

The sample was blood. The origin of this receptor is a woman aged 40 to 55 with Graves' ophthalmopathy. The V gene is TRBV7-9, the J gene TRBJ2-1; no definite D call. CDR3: CASSAVRILYNEQFF. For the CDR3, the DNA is TGTGCCAGCAGCGCTGTAAGAATACTGTACAATGAGCAGTTCTTC.